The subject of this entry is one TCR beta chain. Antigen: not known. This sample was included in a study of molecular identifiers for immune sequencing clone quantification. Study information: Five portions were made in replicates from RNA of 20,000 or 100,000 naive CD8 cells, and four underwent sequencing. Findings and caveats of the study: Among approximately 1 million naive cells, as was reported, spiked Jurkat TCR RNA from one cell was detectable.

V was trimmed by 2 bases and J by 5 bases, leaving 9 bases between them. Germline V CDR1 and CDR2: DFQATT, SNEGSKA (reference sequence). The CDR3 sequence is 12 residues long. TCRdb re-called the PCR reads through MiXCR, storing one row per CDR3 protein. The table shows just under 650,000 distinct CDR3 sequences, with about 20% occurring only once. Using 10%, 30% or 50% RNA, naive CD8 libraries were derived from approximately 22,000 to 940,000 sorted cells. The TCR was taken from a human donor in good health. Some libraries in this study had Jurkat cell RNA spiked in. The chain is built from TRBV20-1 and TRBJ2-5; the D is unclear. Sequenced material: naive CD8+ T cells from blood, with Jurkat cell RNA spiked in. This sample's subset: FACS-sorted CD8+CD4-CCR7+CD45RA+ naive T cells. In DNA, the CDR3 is TGCAGTGCTAGACTAGAAGTGGAGACCCAGTACTTC. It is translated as CSARLEVETQYF.